This TCR beta chain was captured by sequencing in a study of blood T cells in healthy people across ages. Study conclusions and caveats: As age increased, TCR beta diversity per million T cells fell in a roughly linear fashion.

Alongside a J-beta primer mix, a sample-barcoded 5' primer served in a second PCR lasting roughly 7 to 11 cycles. In TCRdb, the 5' RACE reads were re-called with MiXCR into one record per CDR3 protein. The table has about 930,000 distinct CDR3 sequences, around 29% seen once. CDR3 length: 15 residues. The germline V gene encodes CDR1 SGHDN and CDR2 FVKESK. V trimming: 2 bases; J trimming: 4 bases; junction bases outside the gene matches: 7. Samples had at least 6 million PBMCs isolated from them. As regards this clonotype: Its target is not known.

Separately, the same data were catalogued under a study of T cells of mothers and their children. In that study: A few healthy Caucasian mothers and their six children donated.

The sequence was collected from a woman in her forties in good health. The genes are TRBV14 and TRBJ1-1; 7 nucleotides match TRBD1. The sample consisted of blood. The CDR3 spells CASSQRGQAVTEAFF. For the CDR3, the DNA is TGTGCCAGCAGCCAACGTGGACAGGCTGTCACTGAAGCTTTCTTT.